This section outlines one TCR beta chain sequence together with its context. Its antigen is unidentified. CDR3 length: 14 amino acids. The germline gives CDR1 SGHNT, CDR2 YYREEE (reference sequence). Trimming removed 1 base from V and 1 base from J, with 8 bases in between. The sample comes from a study of siplizumab effects on memory and regulatory T cells. Study-level points and caveats: Apparently more diverse than memory cells, naive T cells also seemed major alloresponse contributors.

Assay used: immunoSEQ multiplex PCR; TCRdb lists only in-frame clones, some missing. The sample contains about 75,000 clones, just over 90% of which appear only once. This sequence was found in a human donor in good health. The rearrangement joins TRBV5-4 to TRBJ1-1; D unresolved. The sample taken for sequencing was CD8+ T cells sorted from blood. DNA for the CDR3: TGTGCCAGCAGCTTGTCCGACACGAACACTGAAGCTTTCTTT. Amino acid sequence: CASSLSDTNTEAFF.